The rows below give T cell receptor beta chains drawn from one sample of a study of identical twins. Using its own MiXCR run on the 5' RACE reads, TCRdb lists one record per CDR3 protein. Here the sample spans 200,000 to 250,000 distinct CDR3 sequences, roughly 7% being singletons. These sequences were also reported in another study, on yellow fever vaccine responses in identical twins.

The sample was memory (CD45RO+) T cells sorted from blood. The receptors derive from a young woman in good health. The CDR3 runs from the conserved cysteine through the conserved F or W. D genes are given only for firm matches. Clone size is shown for a subset of rows, as once, few, many or a class of expanded clone.

j_gene: TRBJ1-2; len: 16; abundance: -; v_gene: TRBV27; d_gene: TRBD1; CDR3aa: CASSFRTGEVNYGYTF; CDR3nt: TGTGCCAGCAGTTTTCGGACAGGGGAAGTTAACTATGGCTACACCTTC
j_gene: TRBJ1-5; len: 15; abundance: many; v_gene: TRBV2; d_gene: -; CDR3aa: CASSEGGLGNQPQHF; CDR3nt: TGTGCCAGCAGTGAAGGGGGGCTGGGCAATCAGCCCCAGCATTTT
j_gene: TRBJ1-1; len: 16; abundance: few; v_gene: TRBV28; d_gene: -; CDR3aa: CASPSSGGRLDTEAFF; CDR3nt: TGTGCCAGCCCCTCATCCGGGGGGCGTCTGGACACTGAAGCTTTCTTT
j_gene: TRBJ2-3; len: 17; abundance: -; v_gene: TRBV3-1; d_gene: -; CDR3aa: CASSQESVGGPTDTQYF; CDR3nt: TGTGCCAGCAGCCAAGAAAGTGTCGGGGGGCCCACAGATACGCAGTATTTT
j_gene: TRBJ2-6; len: 17; abundance: many; v_gene: TRBV3-1; d_gene: -; CDR3aa: CASSQDIRQVGANVLTF; CDR3nt: TGTGCCAGCAGCCAAGATATTCGGCAGGTTGGGGCCAACGTCCTGACTTTC
j_gene: TRBJ2-1; len: 13; abundance: many; v_gene: TRBV12-5; d_gene: -; CDR3aa: CASGLPPGNEQFF; CDR3nt: TGTGCTAGTGGTTTGCCCCCGGGAAATGAGCAGTTCTTC
j_gene: TRBJ2-5; len: 14; abundance: -; v_gene: TRBV28; d_gene: -; CDR3aa: CASSRTGSIETQYF; CDR3nt: TGTGCCAGCAGTAGAACAGGGTCAATTGAGACCCAGTACTTC
j_gene: TRBJ2-7; len: 13; abundance: few; v_gene: TRBV19; d_gene: -; CDR3aa: CASRRDGSYEQYF; CDR3nt: TGTGCCAGTAGGCGGGACGGATCCTACGAGCAGTACTTC
j_gene: TRBJ2-4; len: 14; abundance: -; v_gene: TRBV27; d_gene: -; CDR3aa: CASSLRDTQNIQYF; CDR3nt: TGTGCCAGCAGTCTCCGGGACACGCAAAACATTCAGTACTTC
j_gene: TRBJ2-7; len: 11; abundance: many; v_gene: TRBV10-3; d_gene: -; CDR3aa: CAMGENYEQYF; CDR3nt: TGTGCCATGGGGGAAAACTACGAGCAGTACTTC
j_gene: TRBJ2-1; len: 11; abundance: many; v_gene: TRBV12-3/TRBV12-4; d_gene: -; CDR3aa: CASSIYNEQFF; CDR3nt: TGTGCCAGCAGCATATACAATGAGCAGTTCTTC
j_gene: TRBJ2-7; len: 14; abundance: many; v_gene: TRBV20-1; d_gene: TRBD2; CDR3aa: CSARGLAETYEQYF; CDR3nt: TGCAGTGCTAGAGGGCTAGCGGAGACCTACGAGCAGTACTTC
j_gene: TRBJ2-1; len: 19; abundance: few; v_gene: TRBV20-1; d_gene: TRBD2; CDR3aa: CSARDRSGKSQVSYNEQFF; CDR3nt: TGCAGTGCTAGAGATAGAAGCGGGAAATCCCAAGTTTCCTACAATGAGCAGTTCTTC
j_gene: TRBJ1-1; len: 12; abundance: few; v_gene: TRBV20-1; d_gene: TRBD1; CDR3aa: CSAPRQGLEAFF; CDR3nt: TGCAGTGCTCCTAGACAGGGATTAGAAGCTTTCTTT
j_gene: TRBJ1-2; len: 16; abundance: -; v_gene: TRBV3-1; d_gene: -; CDR3aa: CASSPETGVRQDGYTF; CDR3nt: TGTGCCAGCAGCCCCGAGACGGGGGTTAGGCAGGATGGCTACACCTTC